This T cell receptor beta chain is from a study of blood T cell repertoires in COVID-19. Individuals aged roughly 18 to 95 years were recruited from 24 US areas. For recovered donors of Cohort 3, there were two negative PCRs, clearance, or symptom resolution. Authors' processing steps: From reference gene primer amplification, estimates of nucleated cell counts were derived. TCRdb's table, derived via immunoSEQ multiplex PCR, lists solely in-frame clones and lacks some. V and J calls plus clone size are reproduced from that table; the DNA served to infer D and trimming. The sample comprises about 340,000 clones, more than 90% of which are singletons, and approximately 18% rests with the top ten. Trimming took 1 base from V and 0 from J, leaving 13 bases between them. Germline V gives CDR1 SGHTA, CDR2 FQGNSA. The length of the CDR3 is 16 residues.

The clonotype was recovered from a woman aged 25 to 39 who had recovered from COVID-19. The J gene is TRBJ2-7, the V gene TRBV7-2, with D unclear. The material sequenced was PBMCs or T cells enriched from blood (not recorded which). The CDR3 DNA follows: TGTGCCAGCAGCTTAGTATCAGGCGTAAGCTCCTACGAGCAGTACTTC. The encoded protein is CASSLVSGVSSYEQYF.